The sequence of this TCR beta chain was determined in a study of cytomegalovirus exposure and HLA in healthy donors. Notes on the study in general: Previously analyzed data showed that most TCR beta V segments were productive at a frequency of about 87% or about 30%.

On this clone itself: Its antigen is as yet unknown.

The CDR3 covers 17 residues. Per germline, CDR1 SGHTA and CDR2 FQGNSA. Trimming removed 1 base from V and 5 bases from J; junction bases left unmatched: 12. Researchers ran the PCR with 60 Vbeta and 13 Jbeta primers. This table comes from immunoSEQ multiplex PCR, and its TCRdb copy is limited to in-frame clones, with some not included. The sample gives nearly 200,000 clones, around 79% of which show up once; about 0.36% is in the top ten. The sequenced material came from PBMCs. The V gene is TRBV7-2, the J gene TRBJ2-5; 8 nucleotides agree with TRBD2. The sequence derives from a male donor in good health and CMV-seropositive. CDR3 nucleotides: TGTGCCAGCAGCTTAGGGGTTCGGAGCGGGGGAGGGGAGACCCAGTACTTC. Amino acids: CASSLGVRSGGGETQYF.